Below are 20 T cell receptor beta chains sequenced from a single sample in a study of blood T cells in healthy people across ages. Sample-barcoded 5' priming and a J-beta primer mix drove a second PCR of about 6 to 12 cycles. TCRdb analysed the 5' RACE reads with MiXCR anew, one entry per CDR3 protein. The table has about 670,000 distinct CDR3 sequences, under 65% seen once; the top ten hold 13%. Sequencing input: blood. These TCRs come from a woman of 80 years or more in good health.

Many counts were recorded for this clonotype. The V call is TRBV7-9, the J call TRBJ2-3, with D perhaps matching TRBD1 or TRBD2 (5 bases each). The germline V and J ends were trimmed by 3 bases and 14 bases, with 12 bases remaining between them. The CDR3 sequence is 11 residues long. In germline, CDR1 is SEHNR, CDR2 FQNEAQ (reference sequence). This chain's CDR3 is CASSLGLGAYF. The CDR3 nucleotides read TGTGCCAGCAGCTTGGGGCTCGGGGCGTATTTT.

This clonotype was counted between two and nine times. The chain recombines TRBV6-1 with TRBJ2-3, with no clear D. The CDR3 contains 13 residues. Germline CDR1 is MNHNS and CDR2 is SASEGT. V was cut by 5 bases and J by 3 bases, with 9 bases left in between. CDR3 region: CASSWLETDTQYF. The CDR3 region has the DNA TGTGCCAGCAGTTGGTTAGAGACAGATACGCAGTATTTT.

CDR3 DNA sequence: TGTGCCAGCAGCGTAGGGGAGACCGAGCCTGAAAAACTGTTTTTT. This encodes CASSVGETEPEKLFF. The V gene is TRBV9, the J gene TRBJ1-4; D is uncertain. The germline V gene has CDR1 SGDLS and CDR2 YYNGEE. This CDR3 contains 15 residues. Trimming shortened V by 0 bases and J by 7 bases, and 13 bases separated the two germline ends.

The V gene is TRBV20-1, the J gene TRBJ2-5, with TRBD2 matching over 12 bases. Germline-derived CDR1 and CDR2 are DFQATT and SNEGSKA (reference sequence). The trim removed 6 bases at V and 2 bases at J, leaving 4 bases unmatched. This CDR3 region has 14 residues. The CDR3 DNA reads as TGCAGTGCCACAGGACTAGCGGGGCAAGAGACCCAGTACTTC. Residues: CSATGLAGQETQYF.

This clonotype was counted a single time. The V and J genes are TRBV7-9 and TRBJ2-5, with D possibly being TRBD1 (6 bases). Germline V gives CDR1 SEHNR, CDR2 FQNEAQ (reference sequence). V was cut by 4 bases and J by 5 bases, with 14 bases left in between. This CDR3 spans 14 amino acids. CDR3 bases: TGTGCCAGCAGCTCCCACAGGGTAGGGGAGACCCAGTACTTC. As protein: CASSSHRVGETQYF.

This sequence joins TRBV14 and TRBJ1-4, with D possibly being TRBD1 (5 bases). The V end lost 6 bases, the J end lost 4 bases, and 18 bases lay between the germline ends. From germline, CDR1 is SGHDN and CDR2 FVKESK. The CDR3 is made up of 16 amino acids. CDR3 bases: TGTGCCAGCAGTCGAAGGGACGGACTCCTTAATGAAAAACTGTTTTTT. Translation: CASSRRDGLLNEKLFF.

Comments on this clonotype: Being one base from a much bigger clone, this may be a read error. The conserved phenylalanine or tryptophan normally closing the CDR3 is absent here, so this likely arose from a read error. This rearrangement joins TRBV27 to TRBJ2-5; D unresolved. V was pared by 2 bases and J by 0 bases, with 4 bases between. The CDR3 has 13 residues. Germline values: CDR1 MNHEY, CDR2 SMNVEV (reference sequence). CDR3 residues: CASSLLDQETQYV. The DNA for the CDR3 is TGTGCCAGCAGTTTACTAGACCAAGAGACCCAGTACGTC.

The rearrangement joins TRBV29-1 to TRBJ1-3; D gene unclear. The germline V gene has CDR1 SQVTM and CDR2 ANQGSEA. There are 13 residues in the CDR3. V lost 4 bases and J 5 bases, leaving 12 bases between the germline ends. Written as DNA, the CDR3 is TGCAGCGTTGTAGAGACCACGAGAAACACCATATATTTT. Its translation is CSVVETTRNTIYF.

The sample holds a few counts of this clonotype. This rearrangement joins TRBV4-3 to TRBJ1-1; D unresolved. V shed 1 base and J shed 6 bases, with 12 bases lying between them. The CDR3 runs to 14 residues. CDR1 is LGHNA and CDR2 is YSLEER in the germline V gene. CDR3 protein: CASSQAKGWAEAFF. The CDR3 nucleotides are TGCGCCAGCAGCCAAGCAAAGGGCTGGGCTGAAGCTTTCTTT.

The sample holds a few counts of this clonotype. The chain links TRBV6-1 to TRBJ1-6; 9 bases match TRBD1. Looked up from germline, CDR1 is MNHNS and CDR2 is SASEGT. With V trimmed by 6 bases and J by 10 bases, 10 bases remained unmatched. The CDR3 is 15 residues long. The CDR3 region is CASSPSGTGTSPLHF. The CDR3 nucleotides read TGTGCCAGCAGCCCCTCCGGGACAGGGACATCACCCCTCCACTTT.

This clonotype was seen many times. The junction departs from the called germline gene at one end, perhaps through a read error. The V gene is TRBV7-2, the J gene TRBJ2-6; D is uncertain. This CDR3 comprises 15 residues. Germline V lookup: CDR1 SGHTA, CDR2 FQGNSA. The CDR3 sequence is CASSLGPSGANVLTF. CDR3 nucleotides: TGTGCCAGCAGTTTAGGTCCTTCTGGGGCCAACGTCCTGACTTTC.

This clonotype was counted ten times or more. The DNA of the CDR3 is TGTGCCAGCAGTGCCATACGGGGATATGGCTACACCTTC. It is translated as CASSAIRGYGYTF. J is TRBJ1-2 and V is TRBV28; D gene unclear. Germline V CDR1 and CDR2: MDHEN, SYDVKM. The CDR3 loop spans 13 amino acids. Trimming took off 5 bases at V and 5 bases at J, with 12 bases between the two ends.

With regard to this clonotype: It is likely a read error, because the conserved phenylalanine at the end of the CDR3 is missing. V gene TRBV7-9 combines with J gene TRBJ2-4, with 8 nucleotides matching TRBD1. The DNA end lines up better with TRBJ2-7; the J call may be wrong. This CDR3 region has 15 residues. Germline V gives CDR1 SEHNR, CDR2 FQNEAQ (reference sequence). The CDR3 loop is CASSFYRDRHYEQYL. For the CDR3, the DNA is TGTGCCAGCAGCTTTTACCGGGACAGGCACTACGAGCAGTACTTA.

The J gene is TRBJ2-3, the V gene TRBV6-4; D is possibly TRBD2 (7 bases). CDR3 length: 17 residues. V was shortened by 5 bases and J by 3 bases, with 21 bases between the two germline ends. Looked up from germline, CDR1 is MRHNA and CDR2 is SNTAGT. CDR3 sequence (DNA): TGTGCCAGCAGTTGTCGGGGGGCGAAGATGAGTACAGATACGCAGTATTTT. Translated: CASSCRGAKMSTDTQYF.

Concerning this clonotype itself: This clone may be a read error of a much larger clone one base away. The chain uses TRBV6-5 and TRBJ2-5; 7 nucleotides agree with TRBD1. Germline V lookup: CDR1 MNHEY, CDR2 SVGAGI. This CDR3 comprises 16 residues. V dropped 0 bases and J dropped 11; count of bases not matched to a gene: 15. The CDR3 reads CASSYSGTDGAGEQYF. The DNA for the CDR3 is TGTGCCAGCAGTTACTCCGGGACAGACGGTGCGGGTGAGCAGTACTTC.

Turning to this clonotype: One base away lies a much larger clone, so this may be a sequencing read error. The CDR3: CASSVLPTPNEQFF. In DNA form, the CDR3 reads TGTGCCAGCAGTGTTTTGCCCACCCCGAATGAGCAGTTCTTC. The V gene is TRBV27, the J gene TRBJ2-1; D gene ambiguous. Deletions cut 5 bases from V and 7 bases from J, with 15 bases between. Germline CDR1 and CDR2: MNHEY and SMNVEV (reference sequence). The CDR3 totals 14 residues.

The chain joins TRBV12-3 or TRBV12-4 to TRBJ2-7; D is ambiguous. The V gene lost 6 bases and the J gene lost 1 base, with 13 bases spanning the gap. The CDR3 totals 14 residues. CDR3 coding DNA: TGTGCCAGCAGCCTTGGGATAGGTTCCTACGAGCAGTACTTC. Its protein is CASSLGIGSYEQYF.

This clonotype has a handful of counts. This chain connects TRBV4-1 to TRBJ1-5; D not certain. V lost 0 bases, J lost 8 bases, and 11 bases lay in between. Germline V gene lookup returns CDR1 MGHRA and CDR2 YSYEKL. This CDR3 spans 14 amino acids. CDR3 sequence: CASSQDIESKPQHF. The CDR3 nucleotides read TGCGCCAGCAGCCAAGATATTGAGTCCAAGCCCCAGCATTTT.

This chain uses TRBV10-3 with TRBJ1-2, with D unclear. V shed 3 bases and J shed 4 bases, with 6 bases lying between them. Looked up from germline, CDR1 is ENHRY and CDR2 is SYGVKD. The CDR3 has 12 amino acids. The chain's CDR3 is CAISEQRYGYTF. In DNA form, the CDR3 reads TGTGCCATCAGTGAACAACGCTATGGCTACACCTTC.

Details on this clonotype: This may come from a read error, since a much larger clone is one base off. V and J are TRBV20-1 and TRBJ2-1; maybe TRBD1 (5 bases). The germline V and J ends were trimmed by 0 bases and 13 bases, with 19 bases remaining between them. The length of the CDR3 is 14 residues. CDR1 and CDR2 from the germline V gene are DFQATT and SNEGSKA (reference sequence). In DNA form, the CDR3 reads TGCAGTGCTAGAGATGTGCAGGGTGTTGAGACCCAGTTCTTC. Protein product: CSARDVQGVETQFF.